One sample yielded the 9 T cell receptor beta chains listed below, sequenced in a study of T cell repertoires in cytomegalovirus infection. TCRdb ran MiXCR on the reads and lists one entry per CDR3 protein. The sample records around 530,000 distinct CDR3 sequences, approximately 17% being singletons. Sequencing was performed on CD8+ T cells from PBMCs. These receptors originate from a human donor in good health (CMV status not recorded). Some clones in this sample may be carry-over from other donors' samples.

This clonotype has at least ten counts. CDR3 nucleotides: TGTGCCAGCAGCTTATGGGTTGGACAGCCCCAGCATTTT. It encodes CASSLWVGQPQHF. The J gene is TRBJ1-5, the V gene TRBV7-2; D gene unclear. Germline V lookup: CDR1 SGHTA, CDR2 FQGNSA. V lost 2 bases and J 7 bases, leaving 9 bases between the germline ends. The CDR3 is made up of 13 amino acids.

Ten or more counts support this clonotype. The rearrangement joins TRBV2 to TRBJ2-5, with 7 bases aligning to TRBD1. V shed 6 bases and J 6 bases; nucleotides not matched to a gene: 19. The CDR3 has 17 residues. Looked up from germline, CDR1 is SNHLY and CDR2 is FYNNEI. The CDR3 nucleotides are TGTGCCAGCAGGGGCCCGGACAGGCAAAAGGTCGCACAGACCCAGTACTTC. Protein product: CASRGPDRQKVAQTQYF.

There are many counts of this clonotype. The J gene is TRBJ1-1, the V gene TRBV11-3; the D gene is possibly TRBD1 (5 bases). Germline-derived CDR1 and CDR2 are SGHNT and YENEEA. The CDR3 spans 14 residues. The ends were cut back, 3 bases at V and 4 bases at J, with 12 bases in the middle. CDR3 DNA sequence: TGTGCCAGCAGCTTGGGAGGGGAACGCACTGAAGCTTTCTTT. This encodes CASSLGGERTEAFF.

There are many counts of this clonotype. V gene TRBV28 combines with J gene TRBJ2-7; D not certain. CDR1 and CDR2 from the germline V gene are MDHEN and SYDVKM. V gave up 8 bases and J gave up 0 bases, with 20 bases separating them. This CDR3 is built from 16 residues. CDR3 sequence: CASPPKWTLSSYEQYF. DNA for the CDR3: TGTGCCAGCCCACCTAAGTGGACGCTGAGCTCCTACGAGCAGTACTTC. The entire variable domain, with the rest obtained from reference TRBV28 and TRBJ2-7, is as follows: DVKVTQSSRYLVKRTGEKVFLECVQDMDHENMFWYRQDPGLGLRLIYFSYDVKMKEKGDIPEGYSVSREKKERFSLILESASTNQTSMYLCASPPKWTLSSYEQYFGPGTRLTVT.

This clonotype was counted at least ten times. The chain is built from TRBV7-9 and TRBJ2-1, with 9 bases fitting TRBD2. Per the germline V gene, CDR1 is SEHNR and CDR2 is FQNEAQ (reference sequence). The CDR3 consists of 18 residues. Losses at the gene ends were 3 bases for V and 0 bases for J; bases not matched to a gene: 9. The CDR3 DNA reads TGTGCCAGCAGCTTCCCTTCGGGGCGGGGGGGCTCCTACAATGAGCAGTTCTTC. Translated, it gives CASSFPSGRGGSYNEQFF. The full variable domain, with the rest looked up from reference TRBV7-9 and TRBJ2-1, is DTGVSQNPRHKITKRGQNVTFRCDPISEHNRLYWYRQTLGQGPEFLTYFQNEAQLEKSRLLSDRFSAERPKGSFSTLEIQRTEQGDSAMYLCASSFPSGRGGSYNEQFFGPGTRLTVL.

This chain uses TRBV7-3 with TRBJ2-3, with D uncertain. There are 14 residues in the CDR3. Between the trimmed V and J ends, which lost 0 bases and 12 bases, there was a span of 16 bases. Germline V lookup: CDR1 SGHTA, CDR2 FQGTGA. Written as DNA, the CDR3 is TGTGCCAGCAGCTTAACCCCGGGCACAGATATTCAGTATTTT. It specifies CASSLTPGTDIQYF. The full variable domain, in which reference TRBV7-3 and TRBJ2-3 provide the parts outside the CDR3, is GAGVSQTPSNKVTEKGKYVELRCDPISGHTALYWYRQSLGQGPEFLIYFQGTGAADDSGLPNDRFFAVRPEGSVSTLKIQRTERGDSAVYLCASSLTPGTDIQYFGPGTRLTVL.

The sample holds a few counts of this clonotype. V gene TRBV29-1 combines with J gene TRBJ2-2; 10 nucleotides line up with TRBD1. The CDR3 is 15 residues long. Germline V gene lookup returns CDR1 SQVTM and CDR2 ANQGSEA. V lost 6 bases, J lost 7 bases, and 11 bases stayed unmatched. The CDR3 DNA reads as TGCAGCGTAGATGGGACAGGGGCCCGGGGCGGGGAGCTGTTTTTT. It specifies CSVDGTGARGGELFF.

In this sample, this clonotype turned up many times. The chain recombines TRBV28 with TRBJ2-1; 10 positions match TRBD2. V lost 4 bases, J lost 10 bases, and 13 bases stayed unmatched. From germline, CDR1 is MDHEN and CDR2 SYDVKM. The CDR3 has 16 amino acids. The CDR3 protein is CASSSLTSGRVREQFF. CDR3 coding DNA: TGTGCCAGCAGTTCCCTGACTAGCGGGCGGGTTAGGGAGCAGTTCTTC.

The chain carries TRBV10-3 and TRBJ1-1; the match to TRBD1 covers 8 bases. This CDR3 is 15 amino acids long. Germline trimming cut 0 bases from V and 1 base from J; bases unmatched to any gene: 1. Germline V CDR1 and CDR2: ENHRY, SYGVKD. The DNA of the CDR3 is TGTGCCATCAGTGAGTCGACAGGGGAGAACACTGAAGCTTTCTTT. Translating gives CAISESTGENTEAFF.